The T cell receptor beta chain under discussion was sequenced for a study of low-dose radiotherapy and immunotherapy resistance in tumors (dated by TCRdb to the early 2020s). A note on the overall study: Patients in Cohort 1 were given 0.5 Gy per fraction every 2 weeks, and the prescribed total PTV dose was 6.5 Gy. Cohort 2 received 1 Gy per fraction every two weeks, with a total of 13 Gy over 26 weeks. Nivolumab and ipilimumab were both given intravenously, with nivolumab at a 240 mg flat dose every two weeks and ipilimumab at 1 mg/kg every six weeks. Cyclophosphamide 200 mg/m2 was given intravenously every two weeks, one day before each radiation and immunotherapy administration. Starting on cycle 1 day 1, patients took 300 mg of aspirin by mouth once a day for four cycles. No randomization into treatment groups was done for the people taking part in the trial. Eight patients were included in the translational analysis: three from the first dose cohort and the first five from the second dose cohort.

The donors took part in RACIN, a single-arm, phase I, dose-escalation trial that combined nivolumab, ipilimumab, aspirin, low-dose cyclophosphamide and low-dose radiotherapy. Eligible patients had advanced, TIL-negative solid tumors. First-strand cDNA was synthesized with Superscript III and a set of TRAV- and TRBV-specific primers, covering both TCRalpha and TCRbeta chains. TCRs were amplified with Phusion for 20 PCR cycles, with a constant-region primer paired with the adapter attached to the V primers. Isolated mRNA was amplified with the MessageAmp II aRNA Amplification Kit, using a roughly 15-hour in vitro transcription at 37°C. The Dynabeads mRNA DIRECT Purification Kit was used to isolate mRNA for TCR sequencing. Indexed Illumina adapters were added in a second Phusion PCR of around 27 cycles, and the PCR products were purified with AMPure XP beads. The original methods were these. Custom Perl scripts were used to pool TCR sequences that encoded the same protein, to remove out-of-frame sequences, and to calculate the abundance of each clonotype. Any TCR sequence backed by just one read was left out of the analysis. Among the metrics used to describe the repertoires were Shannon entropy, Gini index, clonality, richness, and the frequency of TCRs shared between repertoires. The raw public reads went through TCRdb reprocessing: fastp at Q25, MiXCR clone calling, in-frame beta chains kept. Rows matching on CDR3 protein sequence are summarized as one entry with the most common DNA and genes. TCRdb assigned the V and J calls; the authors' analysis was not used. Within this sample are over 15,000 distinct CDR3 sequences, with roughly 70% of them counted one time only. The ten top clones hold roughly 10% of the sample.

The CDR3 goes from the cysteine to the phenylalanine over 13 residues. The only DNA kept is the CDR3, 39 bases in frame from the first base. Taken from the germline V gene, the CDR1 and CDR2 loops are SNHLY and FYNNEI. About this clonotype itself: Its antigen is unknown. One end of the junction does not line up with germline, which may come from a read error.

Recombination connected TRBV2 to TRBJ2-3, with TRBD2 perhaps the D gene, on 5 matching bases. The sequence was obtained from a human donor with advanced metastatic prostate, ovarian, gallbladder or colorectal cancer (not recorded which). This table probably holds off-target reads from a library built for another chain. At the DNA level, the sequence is TGTGTCAGCGGCGAACCCTTCACAGATACGCAGTATTTT. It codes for CVSGEPFTDTQYF.